The 4 T cell receptor beta chains below all came from one sample that was sequenced in a study of control samples from healthy donors and cancer patients. TCRdb keeps only in-frame clones here, not all; method: immunoSEQ multiplex PCR. The table records approximately 58,000 clones, approximately 87% of them present only once. The source material was PBMCs. Receptor source: a woman in her sixties or seventies with lung cancer.

V is TRBV30 and J is TRBJ2-3, with D tentatively TRBD1 (6 bases). The germline V gene has CDR1 GTSNPN and CDR2 SVGIG (reference sequence). This CDR3 contains 14 residues. V was trimmed by 4 bases and J by 1 base, leaving 12 bases between them. In DNA form, the CDR3 reads TGTGCCTGGAACATCAGGGGAGGCACAGATACGCAGTATTTT. Its protein product is CAWNIRGGTDTQYF.

The chain uses TRBV5-4 and TRBJ2-7; no firm D call. Germline CDR1 is SGHNT and CDR2 is YYREEE (reference sequence). CDR3 length equals 13 residues. Trimming cost V 0 bases and J 8 bases, with 12 bases left between them. DNA of the CDR3: TGTGCCAGCAGCTTGGGGCAGGAAAACAAGCAGTACTTC. Encoded protein: CASSLGQENKQYF.

The V call is TRBV6-6, the J call TRBJ1-5; 7 nucleotides line up with TRBD1. The J segment lost 4 bases and the V segment lost 2 bases, leaving 8 bases of the junction unmatched. Per the germline V gene, CDR1 is MNHNY and CDR2 is SVGAGI (reference sequence). The CDR3 sequence is 16 residues long. Here the CDR3 reads CASSYGGQHRNQPQHF. The CDR3 nucleotides read TGTGCCAGCAGTTACGGGGGACAGCATCGAAATCAGCCCCAGCATTTT.

J is TRBJ2-2 and V is TRBV24-1, with TRBD2 identical over 10 bases. With V trimmed by 4 bases and J by 2 bases, 6 bases remained unmatched. The germline gives CDR1 KGHDR, CDR2 SFDVKD. This CDR3 comprises 17 residues. The CDR3 bases are TGTGCCACCAGTGACGCCGGACTAGCGGTTAACACCGGGGAGCTGTTTTTT. Protein product: CATSDAGLAVNTGELFF.